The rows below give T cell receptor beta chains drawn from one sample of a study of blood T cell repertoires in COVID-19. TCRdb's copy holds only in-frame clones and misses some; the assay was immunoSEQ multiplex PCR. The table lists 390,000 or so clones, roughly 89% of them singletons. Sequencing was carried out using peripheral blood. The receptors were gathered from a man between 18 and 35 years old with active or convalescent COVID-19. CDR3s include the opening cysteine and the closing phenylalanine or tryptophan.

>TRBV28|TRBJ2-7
CASIAGDRSSYEQYF
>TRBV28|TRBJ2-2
CASSFPAGSSGELFF
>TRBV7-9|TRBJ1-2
CASSFVTGGYGYTF
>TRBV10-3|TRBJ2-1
CAISAGSSGGYNEQFF
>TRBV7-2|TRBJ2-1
CASSHGTHNNEQFF
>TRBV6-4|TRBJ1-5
CASSDSSSGQLYQPQHF
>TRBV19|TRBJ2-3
CASSILPTDTQYF
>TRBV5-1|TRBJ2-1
CASSEELRNEQFF
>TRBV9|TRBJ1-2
CASSVATGGKNYGYTF
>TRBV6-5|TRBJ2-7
CASTNYSPYEQYF
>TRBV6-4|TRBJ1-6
CASSVSGANSPLHF
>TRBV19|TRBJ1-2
CASNPTGGHGYTF
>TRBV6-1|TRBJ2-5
CASSERFPGGAETQYF
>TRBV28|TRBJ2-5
CASSPSQGWTETQYF
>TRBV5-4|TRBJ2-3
CASRTSTDTQYF
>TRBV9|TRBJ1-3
CASSVATGTGKNTIYF
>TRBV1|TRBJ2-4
CTRAAGCGNIQYF
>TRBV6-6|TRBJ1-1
CASSYQMNTEAFF
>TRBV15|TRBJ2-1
CATSRVLNEQFF
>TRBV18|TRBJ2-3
CASSGASTDTQYF
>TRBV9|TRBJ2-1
CASSVAYSSSYNEQFF
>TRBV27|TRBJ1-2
CASSLSPGAYYGYTF
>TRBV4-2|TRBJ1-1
CASSQEYYTEAFF
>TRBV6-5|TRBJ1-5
CASSLGTDNQPQHF
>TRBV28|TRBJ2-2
CASRETGIMAGELFF
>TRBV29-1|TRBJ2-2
CSVEFEEGRTGELFF
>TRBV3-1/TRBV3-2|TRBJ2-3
CASSQDWGQGTDTQYF
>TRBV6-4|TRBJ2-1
CASHRGLSYNEQFF
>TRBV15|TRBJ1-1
CATRGDSWNTEAFF
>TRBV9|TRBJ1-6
CASSGRDTNNSPLHF
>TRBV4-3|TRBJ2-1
CASSLHHSRYEQFF
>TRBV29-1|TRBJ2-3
CSVALAGVLTDTQYF
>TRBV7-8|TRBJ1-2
CASSLVRDRSGYTF
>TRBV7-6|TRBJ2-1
CASSLAGGQAYNEQFF
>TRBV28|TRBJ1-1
CASFRPGVNTEAFF
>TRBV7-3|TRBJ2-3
CASSTRARGDTQYF
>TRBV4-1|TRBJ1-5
CASSQIGGGGQPQHF
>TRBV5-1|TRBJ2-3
CASSGGTVSDTQYF
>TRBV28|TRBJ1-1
CASGVGTYTEAFF
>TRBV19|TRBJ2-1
CATEGLAGGNNEQFF
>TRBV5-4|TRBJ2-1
CASSLRTGTNEQFF
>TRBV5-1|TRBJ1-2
CASRAGQPGYTF
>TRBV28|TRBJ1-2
CASSFSASVYGYTF
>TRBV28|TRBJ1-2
CASKPFSGQGLYGYTF
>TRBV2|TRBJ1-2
CASSFSGVLGSYTF
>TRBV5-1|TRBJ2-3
CASSLESGDDTQYF
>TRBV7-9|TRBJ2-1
CASSSRTGQDEQFF
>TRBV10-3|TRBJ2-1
CAAEAGQGPYNEQFF
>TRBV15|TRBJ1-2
CATSRGYDRGGNYGYTF
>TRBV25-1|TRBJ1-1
CASRGIGGITEAFF